A selection of T cell receptor beta chains follows, all from one sample in a study of Ad26.COV2.S vaccination and SARS-CoV-2 variants. Sequenced by immunoSEQ multiplex PCR; TCRdb stores in-frame clones only, minus some. The table has more than 300,000 clones, about 87% seen once. Material: peripheral blood, obtained in a trial of Ad26.COV2.S vaccine versus placebo. The receptors shown here come from a person between 18 and 60 years old who received the Ad26.COV2.S COVID-19 vaccine or a placebo. The CDR3 runs from the conserved cysteine through the conserved F or W. A D gene is named only where the DNA matches it firmly. A clone size is listed for some rows: how often the clone was seen (once, few, many), or a class if it is expanded.

size: -; V: TRBV30; D: -; length: 15; J: TRBJ1-3; DNA: TGTGCCTGGAATACTCGGGTGGCTCCTGGAAACACCATATATTTT; CDR3: CAWNTRVAPGNTIYF
size: once; V: TRBV7-6; D: -; length: 15; J: TRBJ2-5; DNA: TGTGCCAGCAGCTTAGTTACAGGCCAGTGGGAGACCCAGTACTTC; CDR3: CASSLVTGQWETQYF
size: -; V: TRBV9; D: TRBD1; length: 14; J: TRBJ2-7; DNA: TGTGCCAGCAGCCCAAGACAGGGCGGCTACGAGCAGTACTTC; CDR3: CASSPRQGGYEQYF
size: -; V: TRBV14; D: -; length: 13; J: TRBJ1-2; DNA: TGTGCCAGCAGCGCCCAGATTAACTATGGCTACACCTTC; CDR3: CASSAQINYGYTF
size: -; V: TRBV5-1; D: -; length: 15; J: TRBJ2-2; DNA: TGCGCCAGCAGCTTGACGGCAGGGGAGGGCGGGGAGCTGTTTTTT; CDR3: CASSLTAGEGGELFF
size: once; V: TRBV29-1; D: TRBD2; length: 17; J: TRBJ2-5; DNA: TGCAGCGTTGAAGTGGGGCGGGCTAGCGGGAGTTTGGAGACCCAGTACTTC; CDR3: CSVEVGRASGSLETQYF
size: -; V: TRBV12-3/TRBV12-4; D: TRBD1; length: 12; J: TRBJ1-2; DNA: TGTGCCAGCAGCCCAGGGGGTATTGGCTACACCTTC; CDR3: CASSPGGIGYTF
size: once; V: TRBV15; D: -; length: 15; J: TRBJ1-1; DNA: TGTGCCACCAGCAGAGGCTCGACAGAAGGGACTGAAGCTTTCTTT; CDR3: CATSRGSTEGTEAFF
size: -; V: TRBV29-1; D: TRBD1; length: 12; J: TRBJ2-5; DNA: TGCAGCGCACAGGGGGGCCAAGAGACCCAGTACTTC; CDR3: CSAQGGQETQYF
size: -; V: TRBV6-5; D: TRBD1; length: 16; J: TRBJ1-2; DNA: TGTGCCAGCAGTTACTCCAAGTGGACAGGGATGGATGGCTACACCTTC; CDR3: CASSYSKWTGMDGYTF
size: once; V: TRBV14; D: TRBD1; length: 13; J: TRBJ1-1; DNA: TGTGCCTCCGCCGGGACAGCGAACACTGAAGCTTTCTTT; CDR3: CASAGTANTEAFF
size: -; V: TRBV7-3; D: -; length: 13; J: TRBJ2-1; DNA: TGTGCCAGCAGTCCTGGCTCCTACAATGAGCAGTTCTTC; CDR3: CASSPGSYNEQFF
size: -; V: TRBV28; D: -; length: 11; J: TRBJ2-7; DNA: TGTGCCAGCAGTTTAGGGGACGAGCAGTACTTC; CDR3: CASSLGDEQYF
size: once; V: TRBV28; D: -; length: 17; J: TRBJ1-3; DNA: TGTGCCAGCAGTTTAGTGCCAGCATTGGCCTCTGGAAACACCATATATTTT; CDR3: CASSLVPALASGNTIYF
size: -; V: TRBV5-1; D: -; length: 16; J: TRBJ2-5; DNA: TGCGCCAGCAGCCCCATTGGCAGGGGGGTACAAGAGACCCAGTACTTC; CDR3: CASSPIGRGVQETQYF
size: -; V: TRBV7-3; D: TRBD2; length: 17; J: TRBJ2-5; DNA: TGTGCCAGCAGCTTAACGTCAGGGAGGGCAAAGACGGAGACCCAGTACTTC; CDR3: CASSLTSGRAKTETQYF
size: -; V: TRBV18; D: TRBD1; length: 14; J: TRBJ2-2; DNA: TGTGCCAGCTCAGCGGGACAGGGCACCGGGGAGCTGTTTTTT; CDR3: CASSAGQGTGELFF
size: -; V: TRBV28; D: -; length: 16; J: TRBJ1-3; DNA: TGTGCCAGCAGTTTCCCCCGGGGGGCGACTGGAAACACCATATATTTT; CDR3: CASSFPRGATGNTIYF
size: -; V: TRBV7-2; D: -; length: 11; J: TRBJ2-5; DNA: TGTGCCAGCAGCCCGAAAGAGACCCAGTACTTC; CDR3: CASSPKETQYF
size: -; V: TRBV7-3; D: -; length: 11; J: TRBJ2-5; DNA: TGTGCCAGCAGCATACAAGAGACCCAGTACTTC; CDR3: CASSIQETQYF
size: -; V: TRBV7-8; D: -; length: 11; J: TRBJ1-1; DNA: TGTGCCAGCAGCGATAACACTGAAGCTTTCTTT; CDR3: CASSDNTEAFF
size: once; V: TRBV6-2/TRBV6-3; D: -; length: 13; J: TRBJ2-7; DNA: TGTGCCAGCAGTCGACACGGACCCTACGAGCAGTACTTC; CDR3: CASSRHGPYEQYF
size: -; V: TRBV15; D: TRBD1; length: 15; J: TRBJ2-7; DNA: TGTGCCACCAGCAGAGAGGGGACAGCACACTACGAGCAGTACTTC; CDR3: CATSREGTAHYEQYF
size: -; V: TRBV12-5; D: -; length: 17; J: TRBJ2-1; DNA: TGTGCTAGTGGTTCCACGACGGGTAGTAGCTCCTACAATGAGCAGTTCTTC; CDR3: CASGSTTGSSSYNEQFF
size: once; V: TRBV5-1; D: TRBD2; length: 14; J: TRBJ2-3; DNA: TGCGCCAGCAGCTCTAGCGGGGGCCCAGATACGCAGTATTTT; CDR3: CASSSSGGPDTQYF
size: -; V: TRBV28; D: TRBD2; length: 15; J: TRBJ2-5; DNA: TGTGCCAGCAGCCTACGCGGGGGGGCAGGGGAGACCCAGTACTTC; CDR3: CASSLRGGAGETQYF
size: -; V: TRBV18; D: -; length: 13; J: TRBJ1-2; DNA: TGTGCCAGCTCACCGACCCCAAACTATGGCTACACCTTC; CDR3: CASSPTPNYGYTF
size: -; V: TRBV5-4; D: -; length: 15; J: TRBJ1-5; DNA: TGTGCCAGCAGCGCGGACGGGGGACGCAATCAGCCCCAGCATTTT; CDR3: CASSADGGRNQPQHF
size: -; V: TRBV5-8; D: -; length: 15; J: TRBJ1-1; DNA: TGTGCCAGCAGCTCGGAAGGTGTGCGGGATACTGAAGCTTTCTTT; CDR3: CASSSEGVRDTEAFF
size: -; V: TRBV19; D: -; length: 15; J: TRBJ2-2; DNA: TGTGCCAGTAGCCCACGGGACACACGCACCGGGGAGCTGTTTTTT; CDR3: CASSPRDTRTGELFF
size: -; V: TRBV5-4; D: TRBD2; length: 15; J: TRBJ2-1; DNA: TGTGCCAGCAGCAAGGGACTAGCGGGTTACAATGAGCAGTTCTTC; CDR3: CASSKGLAGYNEQFF
size: -; V: TRBV28; D: TRBD2; length: 16; J: TRBJ2-7; DNA: TGTGCCAGCAGTACAGCTAGCGGCCGACTCTCCTACGAGCAGTACTTC; CDR3: CASSTASGRLSYEQYF
size: -; V: TRBV9; D: TRBD1; length: 17; J: TRBJ1-2; DNA: TGTGCCAGCAGCCCGCGGACAGGGAGCCTCTCCTTCTATGGCTACACCTTC; CDR3: CASSPRTGSLSFYGYTF
size: -; V: TRBV9; D: -; length: 15; J: TRBJ1-4; DNA: TGTGCCAGCAGCTTAGAGGGGTCCCGTAATGAAAAACTGTTTTTT; CDR3: CASSLEGSRNEKLFF
size: -; V: TRBV19; D: -; length: 12; J: TRBJ1-6; DNA: TGTGCCAGTAGCATGGTGAGAACGGCCCTCCACTTT; CDR3: CASSMVRTALHF
size: -; V: TRBV4-3; D: -; length: 14; J: TRBJ2-5; DNA: TGCGCCAGCAGCCAAGATGGCGGGCGGCAGACCCAGTACTTC; CDR3: CASSQDGGRQTQYF
size: -; V: TRBV4-3; D: -; length: 14; J: TRBJ2-7; DNA: TGCGCCAGCAGCCAAGATACAGGTACCTACGAGCAGTACTTC; CDR3: CASSQDTGTYEQYF
size: -; V: TRBV20-1; D: -; length: 11; J: TRBJ2-1; DNA: TGCAGTGCTAGAGATGGACGATGGCAGTTCTTC; CDR3: CSARDGRWQFF
size: -; V: TRBV9; D: TRBD2; length: 13; J: TRBJ2-1; DNA: TGTGCCAGCAGCCCCAGACTAGCGGATGAGCAGTTCTTC; CDR3: CASSPRLADEQFF
size: few; V: TRBV3-1/TRBV3-2; D: -; length: 15; J: TRBJ2-1; DNA: TGTGCCAGCAGCCCGCCGGGACTTCCCTACAATGAGCAGTTCTTC; CDR3: CASSPPGLPYNEQFF
size: -; V: TRBV18; D: TRBD1; length: 15; J: TRBJ1-1; DNA: TGTGCCAGCTCACAAGGGACAGGGGGCCACACTGAAGCTTTCTTT; CDR3: CASSQGTGGHTEAFF
size: -; V: TRBV7-2; D: -; length: 16; J: TRBJ1-1; DNA: TGTGCCAGCAGCTTAGTTATCGCGGTATTGAACACTGAAGCTTTCTTT; CDR3: CASSLVIAVLNTEAFF
size: -; V: TRBV7-2; D: -; length: 18; J: TRBJ1-6; DNA: TGTGCCAGCAGCTCTGGGGGAACAGGGACCTCCTATAATTCACCCCTCCACTTT; CDR3: CASSSGGTGTSYNSPLHF
size: once; V: TRBV28; D: TRBD1; length: 14; J: TRBJ2-7; DNA: TGTGCCAGCAGTTTCGGGGACAGGGCTTACGAGCAGTACTTC; CDR3: CASSFGDRAYEQYF
size: -; V: TRBV4-3; D: -; length: 15; J: TRBJ1-1; DNA: TGCGCCAGCAGCCAAGATTGGGGGATGGGCACTGAAGCTTTCTTT; CDR3: CASSQDWGMGTEAFF
size: -; V: TRBV18; D: -; length: 15; J: TRBJ1-5; DNA: TGTGCCAGCTCACCGGTAAGGGGATTCAATCAGCCCCAGCATTTT; CDR3: CASSPVRGFNQPQHF
size: -; V: TRBV7-3; D: -; length: 13; J: TRBJ1-1; DNA: TGTGCCAGCAGCTTAATGGTTATGACTGAAGCTTTCTTT; CDR3: CASSLMVMTEAFF
size: -; V: TRBV19; D: TRBD1; length: 14; J: TRBJ1-2; DNA: TGTGCCAGTAGTGTCGGAGGGGGCAGCTATGGCTACACCTTC; CDR3: CASSVGGGSYGYTF
size: -; V: TRBV7-9; D: -; length: 16; J: TRBJ1-1; DNA: TGTGCCAGCAGCTTATCATTCGGACACCCAAACACTGAAGCTTTCTTT; CDR3: CASSLSFGHPNTEAFF
size: -; V: TRBV6-4; D: TRBD1; length: 15; J: TRBJ2-2; DNA: TGTGCCAGCAGTGCCCGACAGGGGTACACCGGGGAGCTGTTTTTT; CDR3: CASSARQGYTGELFF
size: -; V: TRBV19; D: TRBD2; length: 13; J: TRBJ2-5; DNA: TGTGCCAGTAGCGGGAGGCATCGAGAGACCCAGTACTTC; CDR3: CASSGRHRETQYF
size: -; V: TRBV11-3; D: TRBD2; length: 15; J: TRBJ2-7; DNA: TGTGCCAGCAGCCTCTCTAGCGGGCGGGCCTACGAGCAGTACTTC; CDR3: CASSLSSGRAYEQYF
size: -; V: TRBV6-2/TRBV6-3; D: -; length: 15; J: TRBJ2-1; DNA: TGTGCCAGCAGTTACGTGGAACTCTCCTACAATGAGCAGTTCTTC; CDR3: CASSYVELSYNEQFF
size: -; V: TRBV4-3; D: -; length: 16; J: TRBJ1-6; DNA: TGCGCCAGCAGCCAGGAGTTACAGAGCTATAATTCACCCCTCCACTTT; CDR3: CASSQELQSYNSPLHF
size: -; V: TRBV11-2; D: TRBD1; length: 12; J: TRBJ1-2; DNA: TGTGCCAGCACAGGGACAGGGACTGGCTACACCTTC; CDR3: CASTGTGTGYTF
size: -; V: TRBV6-5; D: -; length: 14; J: TRBJ2-7; DNA: TGTGCCAGCAGCCGCAGGGTCTACTCCTACGAGCAGTACTTC; CDR3: CASSRRVYSYEQYF
size: -; V: TRBV9; D: -; length: 14; J: TRBJ1-2; DNA: TGTGCCAGCAGCACCCGGGGGACTAACTATGGCTACACCTTC; CDR3: CASSTRGTNYGYTF